A single sample is the source of the 23 T cell receptor beta chains below, sequenced in a study of T cell responses to AZD1222 COVID-19 vaccine (dated by TCRdb to about 2021). The sample's time point label is to be understood as: baseline before first vaccination. The library relied on the immunoSEQ multiplex PCR assay. TCRdb carries this immuneACCESS record with in-frame sequences only. Its versions omit some clonotypes, under half of them owing to an unresolved V gene in the studies checked, with the rest unexplained. The sample yields about 120,000 clones; roughly 87% were counted once. The leading ten clones occupy approximately 7.5% of the sample. The material sequenced was peripheral blood, taken on day 0 of AZD1222 vaccination. Every receptor here comes from an adult in good health.

The chain joins TRBV9 to TRBJ2-3; D remains unclear. V shed 0 bases and J shed 0 bases, with 8 bases lying between them. The CDR3 loop spans 15 amino acids. Germline V gene sequence: CDR1 SGDLS, CDR2 YYNGEE. This CDR3 is CASSVATDSTDTQYF. CDR3 bases: TGTGCCAGCAGCGTAGCTACTGACAGCACAGATACGCAGTATTTT.

This clone appeared once. The chain joins TRBV19 to TRBJ2-3, with 8 bases matching TRBD2. This CDR3 has 14 amino acids. J lost 4 bases, V lost 3 bases, and 3 bases had no gene match. Germline loops: CDR1 LNHDA, CDR2 SQIVND (reference sequence). CDR3 DNA: TGTGCCAGTAGTATGACTAGCGCCCCAGATACGCAGTATTTT. It is translated as CASSMTSAPDTQYF.

The rearrangement uses TRBV4-1 and TRBJ1-3; possibly TRBD1 for D (6 bases). There are 15 residues in the CDR3. Germline V gives CDR1 MGHRA, CDR2 YSYEKL. The V end was cut by 5 bases, the J end by 0 bases, with 11 bases between. The CDR3 here is CASSKRTDSGNTIYF. The CDR3 DNA sequence: TGCGCCAGCAGCAAAAGGACAGACTCTGGAAACACCATATATTTT.

The chain carries TRBV28 and TRBJ2-1; D not certain. Germline V lookup: CDR1 MDHEN, CDR2 SYDVKM. V was shortened by 3 bases and J by 15 bases, with 18 bases between the two germline ends. The CDR3 spans 13 residues. The CDR3 bases are TGTGCCAGCAGTTTCCCCTCCGGTACTCACTCGTTCTTC. Translating gives CASSFPSGTHSFF.

V usage is TRBV7-9 and J usage is TRBJ1-4, with D possibly TRBD1 on 5 matching bases. The CDR3 is 17 residues long. Germline V CDR1 and CDR2: SEHNR, FQNEAQ (reference sequence). Trimming cost V 5 bases and J 4 bases, with 20 bases left between them. The CDR3, as DNA: TGTGCCAGCAGCCCGGCCCACGACAGCCTCTATAATGAAAAACTGTTTTTT. Translation gives CASSPAHDSLYNEKLFF.

The V gene is TRBV3-1 (or the pseudogene TRBV3-2), the J gene TRBJ2-7; D is possibly TRBD1 (5 bases). This CDR3 has 14 amino acids. V lost 0 bases, J lost 5 bases, and 11 bases lay in between. Germline V gene data show CDR1 as LGHDT and CDR2 as YNNKEL (reference sequence). DNA for the CDR3: TGTGCCAGCAGCCAAGATGGCCAGGGTAACGAGCAGTACTTC. Residues: CASSQDGQGNEQYF.

This chain connects TRBV28 to TRBJ2-6; 9 bases match TRBD1. This CDR3 is built from 19 residues. The germline CDR1 and CDR2 sequences are MDHEN and SYDVKM. V lost 4 bases and J lost 0; bases outside the gene matches: 10. The CDR3: CASSSNSRDRDSGANVLTF. The CDR3 DNA reads as TGTGCCAGCAGTTCAAATTCCCGGGACAGGGACTCTGGGGCCAACGTCCTGACTTTC.

This sequence joins TRBV5-8 and TRBJ2-3; D gene uncertain. Trimming shortened V by 1 base and J by 1 base, and 10 bases separated the two germline ends. The CDR3 is made up of 15 amino acids. Per the germline V gene, CDR1 is SGHTS and CDR2 is YDEGEE. CDR3 bases: TGTGCCAGCAGCTTGTTAGGGAAGCGCACAGATACGCAGTATTTT. It codes for CASSLLGKRTDTQYF.

The V call is TRBV28, the J call TRBJ1-2; D is possibly TRBD1 (6 bases). Germline CDR1 and CDR2: MDHEN and SYDVKM. The CDR3 contains 16 residues. V was cut by 4 bases and J by 7 bases, with 22 bases left in between. CDR3 region: CASSSPTRGADSGYTF. CDR3 nucleotide sequence: TGTGCCAGCAGTTCCCCGACGCGGGGGGCGGACTCTGGCTACACCTTC.

The chain is built from TRBV6-5 and TRBJ1-4; the D gene is possibly TRBD1 (5 bases). Trimming took 2 bases from V and 7 from J, leaving 11 bases between them. The CDR3 spans 14 residues. Germline V gene sequence: CDR1 MNHEY, CDR2 SVGAGI. The CDR3 coding sequence is TGTGCCAGCAGTTACAGGCCAGGGACTGAAAAACTGTTTTTT. Translation: CASSYRPGTEKLFF.

The chain recombines TRBV11-3 with TRBJ2-3; tentatively, D is TRBD1 (6 bases). V was shortened by 6 bases and J by 2 bases, with 6 bases between the two germline ends. The CDR3 consists of 12 residues. Germline-derived CDR1 and CDR2 are SGHNT and YENEEA. The CDR3 spells CASRGATDTQYF. Here the CDR3 DNA reads TGTGCCAGCAGGGGGGCCACAGATACGCAGTATTTT.

The CDR3 here is CASTGVTHTEAFF. For the CDR3, the DNA is TGTGCCAGCACCGGAGTGACCCACACTGAAGCTTTCTTT. This chain joins TRBV28 and TRBJ1-1; the D is unclear. The CDR3 spans 13 residues. From germline, CDR1 is MDHEN and CDR2 SYDVKM. V was cut by 7 bases and J by 3 bases, with 12 bases left in between.

The chain combines TRBV5-4 with TRBJ2-1; TRBD2 aligns across 7 bases. V dropped 4 bases and J dropped 7; count of bases not matched to a gene: 14. Germline V gene data show CDR1 as SGHNT and CDR2 as YYREEE (reference sequence). CDR3 length: 16 amino acids. The CDR3 sequence: CASSPSAAGVYNEQFF. The CDR3 coding sequence is TGTGCCAGCAGCCCGTCCGCTGCGGGGGTTTATAATGAGCAGTTCTTC.

The gene calls are TRBV4-2 and TRBJ1-1; D ambiguous. In germline, CDR1 is LGHNA, CDR2 YNFKEQ. The CDR3 runs to 13 residues. The V end was cut by 3 bases, the J end by 0 bases, with 5 bases between. The CDR3: CASSHRVNTEAFF. The CDR3 nucleotides read TGTGCCAGCAGCCATCGAGTGAACACTGAAGCTTTCTTT.

The chain joins TRBV28 to TRBJ2-3; 9 positions match TRBD2. The germline V gene has CDR1 MDHEN and CDR2 SYDVKM. The V and J ends lost 5 bases and 0 bases, in that order; junction bases with no gene match: 6. The CDR3 runs to 16 residues. The CDR3 loop is CASSPISGRSTDTQYF. Here the CDR3 DNA reads TGTGCCAGCAGTCCAATTAGCGGGAGAAGCACAGATACGCAGTATTTT. The entire variable domain, with the rest obtained from reference TRBV28 and TRBJ2-3, is as follows: DVKVTQSSRYLVKRTGEKVFLECVQDMDHENMFWYRQDPGLGLRLIYFSYDVKMKEKGDIPEGYSVSREKKERFSLILESASTNQTSMYLCASSPISGRSTDTQYFGPGTRLTVL.

This clone was detected only once. The V call is TRBV27, the J call TRBJ1-1; the D is unclear. The CDR3 length is 13 residues. Trimming took off 6 bases at V and 5 bases at J, with 13 bases between the two ends. Germline assignment: CDR1 MNHEY and CDR2 SMNVEV (reference sequence). CDR3 sequence: CASRVLQGTEAFF. CDR3 in DNA: TGTGCCAGCAGGGTCCTCCAAGGGACTGAAGCTTTCTTT.

This rearrangement joins TRBV9 to TRBJ2-7; TRBD1 matches 9 bases. The CDR3 runs 14 residues. Trimming removed 4 bases from V and 2 bases from J; junction bases left unmatched: 4. Looked up from germline, CDR1 is SGDLS and CDR2 is YYNGEE. CDR3: CASSPRQGAYEQYF. The CDR3 nucleotides are TGTGCCAGCAGCCCTAGACAGGGGGCCTACGAGCAGTACTTC.

This clone was seen a single time. This chain joins TRBV29-1 and TRBJ2-7; D is possibly TRBD1 (6 bases). V gave up 6 bases and J gave up 9 bases, with 27 bases separating them. The CDR3 is 15 residues long. CDR1 is SQVTM, CDR2 ANQGSEA, per germline. CDR3: CSVSLDSFLLVGQYF. The CDR3 DNA follows: TGCAGCGTGTCATTGGACAGCTTTCTCCTAGTTGGGCAGTACTTC.

The CDR3 DNA reads as TGTGCCAGCAGTTCCGGGACTAGTAGCTCCGAGCAGTACTTC. Translation: CASSSGTSSSEQYF. The J gene is TRBJ2-7, the V gene TRBV6-5, with 8 nucleotides matching TRBD2. CDR3 length: 14 residues. After removal of 4 bases from V and 6 bases from J, the junction contained 8 bases not matched to a gene. Germline V lookup: CDR1 MNHEY, CDR2 SVGAGI.

The chain has TRBV6-1 and TRBJ1-1; D gene unclear. The CDR3 extends over 13 amino acids. Germline-derived CDR1 and CDR2 are MNHNS and SASEGT. Trimming left V 2 bases short and J 8 bases short, with 12 bases between. CDR3 protein: CASSERRRSEAFF. The DNA for the CDR3 is TGTGCCAGCAGTGAACGGCGCCGCTCCGAAGCTTTCTTT.

The genes are TRBV2 and TRBJ1-2; D unclear. V was shortened by 10 bases and J by 7 bases, with 16 bases between the two germline ends. This CDR3 comprises 12 residues. Germline lookup yields CDR1 SNHLY and CDR2 FYNNEI. The CDR3 protein is CANKLDGVGYTF. CDR3 DNA sequence: TGTGCCAACAAATTGGATGGAGTTGGCTACACCTTC.

The chain joins TRBV28 to TRBJ2-1; D is perhaps TRBD1 or TRBD2 (6 bases each). The ends were cut back, 7 bases at V and 9 bases at J, with 16 bases in the middle. The CDR3 sequence is 13 residues long. Per the germline V gene, CDR1 is MDHEN and CDR2 is SYDVKM. In DNA form, the CDR3 reads TGTGCCAGCACCCAACTCCCGGGGGCTGAGCAGTTCTTC. It specifies CASTQLPGAEQFF.

This clone was recorded only once. CDR3 region: CASSLTMGRRTPQGAFF. The DNA of the CDR3 is TGTGCCAGCAGTCTAACGATGGGACGACGTACTCCCCAGGGTGCTTTCTTT. V gene TRBV3-1 (or the pseudogene TRBV3-2) combines with J gene TRBJ1-1, with a weak D call TRBD1 (5 bases). This CDR3 is built from 17 residues. CDR1 is LGHDT and CDR2 is YNNKEL in the germline V gene (reference sequence). Trimming took off 6 bases at V and 11 bases at J, with 31 bases between the two ends.